These T cell receptor beta chains were read from a single sample in a study of early T cells in non-severe SARS-CoV-2 infection. TCRdb called the 5' RACE reads again in MiXCR, with one record for every CDR3 protein. The table lists tens of thousands of distinct CDR3 sequences, roughly 10% of them singletons. The specimen sequenced was whole blood. Receptors were obtained from an adult who was a healthcare worker with PCR-confirmed SARS-CoV-2 infection or an uninfected control (not recorded which). CDR3s include the opening cysteine and the closing phenylalanine or tryptophan. A D gene is named only where the DNA matches it firmly.

J gene	V gene	D gene	CDR3 protein
TRBJ1-2	TRBV12-3/TRBV12-4	TRBD1	CASSSNSGGAGGYTF
TRBJ2-7	TRBV20-1	.	CSARVVEGRPYEQYF
TRBJ2-3	TRBV14	.	CASSRRLTDTQYF
TRBJ2-2	TRBV5-1	.	CASSLPGELFF
TRBJ1-2	TRBV29-1	.	CSVRGQFRATYGYTF
TRBJ2-4	TRBV7-8	.	CASSLGAMTGKNIQYF
TRBJ1-1	TRBV7-8	TRBD1	CASSLGTGGYTEAFF
TRBJ2-5	TRBV7-2	.	CASSSVAGLETQYF
TRBJ2-2	TRBV5-1	.	CASSPEEYRELFF
TRBJ2-5	TRBV11-2	.	CASSRHLGETQYF
TRBJ1-2	TRBV3-1	.	CASSHARRGSVRGYTF
TRBJ2-1	TRBV29-1	TRBD2	CSVTQWLAGVMGEQFF
TRBJ2-3	TRBV4-2	.	CASSQETPGDTQYF
TRBJ2-2	TRBV5-1	.	CASSEGSNTGELFF
TRBJ2-3	TRBV6-1	TRBD2	CASLPSGLAGSTDTQYF
TRBJ1-1	TRBV6-6	.	CASSYAENMNTEAFF
TRBJ2-7	TRBV7-2	.	CASSLAPGSYEQYF
TRBJ2-7	TRBV10-3	.	CAISPGLSSHEQYF
TRBJ2-2	TRBV11-3	.	CASSFGDPNTGELFF
TRBJ2-1	TRBV7-8	.	CASSLPYRTNYNEQFF
TRBJ2-1	TRBV5-4	.	CASSRYNEQFF
TRBJ2-3	TRBV9	.	CASSVGQGTADTQYF
TRBJ1-2	TRBV28	.	CATGRAGYGYTF
TRBJ2-7	TRBV6-5	TRBD1	CASSYSGQLNEQYF
TRBJ2-1	TRBV20-1	TRBD2	CSAREGGVRSSYNEQFF
TRBJ1-2	TRBV28	TRBD1	CASSPDRAVYGYTF
TRBJ1-2	TRBV20-1	.	CSARERRLYGYTF
TRBJ1-2	TRBV3-1	.	CASSQEGQMCGYTF
TRBJ2-7	TRBV18	.	CASSPPGPTYEQYF
TRBJ2-4	TRBV20-1	.	CSAASVVGKNIQYF
TRBJ1-2	TRBV20-1	.	CSASAQGFGYTF
TRBJ2-2	TRBV10-3	TRBD1	CAISKTGDSTGELFF
TRBJ2-7	TRBV7-9	.	CASRQGSTNEQYF
TRBJ1-1	TRBV6-2/TRBV6-3	TRBD1	CASSASPGQGFTEAFF
TRBJ2-5	TRBV29-1	.	CSVEATKETQYF
TRBJ2-7	TRBV7-2	.	CASSLEWGSSYEQYF
TRBJ1-2	TRBV28	TRBD1	CASSPLWDRDYGYTF
TRBJ2-6	TRBV5-4	.	CASSLGSGRGYGAGANVLTF
TRBJ2-3	TRBV12-3/TRBV12-4	.	CASRLWQGAQYF
TRBJ2-5	TRBV5-1	.	CASSLGTGETQYF
TRBJ2-3	TRBV7-8	TRBD2	CASSLGGLAGVSDTQYF
TRBJ1-2	TRBV20-1	.	CSAPDYGYTF
TRBJ1-1	TRBV5-1	TRBD1	CASSLAGQRGTEAFF
TRBJ1-1	TRBV9	.	CASSVGTVNTEAFF
TRBJ2-3	TRBV29-1	.	CSVERPTDTQYF
TRBJ2-7	TRBV6-2/TRBV6-3	TRBD1	CASSYGTASYEQYF
TRBJ2-6	TRBV20-1	.	CSARGVTGYPGANVLTF
TRBJ2-1	TRBV12-3/TRBV12-4	.	CASSLALGVNSGLEQFF
TRBJ2-2	TRBV19	.	CASSRAAGSTGELVF
TRBJ2-1	TRBV19	TRBD2	CASSTRGYNEQFF
TRBJ2-4	TRBV6-2/TRBV6-3	TRBD2	CASSYIGTRRNIQYF
TRBJ2-7	TRBV29-1	TRBD2	CSVTSGVSYEQYF
TRBJ2-5	TRBV28	.	CASSFGSNSQETQYF
TRBJ2-1	TRBV7-8	.	CASSLDTAHNEQFF